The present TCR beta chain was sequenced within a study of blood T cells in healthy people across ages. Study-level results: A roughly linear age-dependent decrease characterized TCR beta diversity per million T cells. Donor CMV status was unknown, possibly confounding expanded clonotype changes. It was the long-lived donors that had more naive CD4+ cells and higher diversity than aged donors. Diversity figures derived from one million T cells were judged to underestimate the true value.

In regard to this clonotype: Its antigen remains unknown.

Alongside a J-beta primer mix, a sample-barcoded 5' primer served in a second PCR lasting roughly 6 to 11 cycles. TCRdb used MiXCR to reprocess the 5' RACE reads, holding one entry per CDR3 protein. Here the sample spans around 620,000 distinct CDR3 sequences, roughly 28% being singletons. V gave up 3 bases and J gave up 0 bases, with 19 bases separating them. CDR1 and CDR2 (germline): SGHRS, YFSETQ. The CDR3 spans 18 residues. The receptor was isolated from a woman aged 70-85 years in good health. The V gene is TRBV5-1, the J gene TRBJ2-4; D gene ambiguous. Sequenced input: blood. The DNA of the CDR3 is TGCGCCAGCAGCTCGGCTAGTCGGACGAATCTAGCCAAAAACATTCAGTACTTC. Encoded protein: CASSSASRTNLAKNIQYF.